This T cell receptor (beta chain) stems from a study of T cell repertoires in cytomegalovirus infection. At the level of the study: Shared public TCR beta signatures pointed to both CMV infection and a matching HLA type.

Findings of the study overall: Pooled public TCR beta family frequency picked out CMV carriers with the relevant HLA.

This CDR3 region has 15 residues. Between the trimmed V and J ends, which lost 4 bases and 5 bases, there was a span of 15 bases. The germline gives CDR1 SGHTA, CDR2 FQGNSA. To note about this clonotype: The antigen is not known.

Via MiXCR, TCRdb re-called the reads, giving one row per CDR3 protein. The sample carries 400,000 or so distinct CDR3 sequences, roughly a third recorded once. This clonotype was sampled from a human donor in good health (CMV status not recorded). Some clones in this sample may be carry-over from other donors' samples. The gene calls are TRBV7-2 and TRBJ2-1, with D perhaps matching TRBD1 or TRBD2 (5 bases each). Sequencing was done on a sample of PBMCs. The DNA for the CDR3 is TGTGCCAGCAGCTGGACCGGGACGGTAAACAATGAGCAGTTCTTC. Its protein product is CASSWTGTVNNEQFF. Complete variable domain (other parts from reference TRBV7-2 and TRBJ2-1): GAGVSQSPSNKVTEKGKDVELRCDPISGHTALYWYRQSLGQGLEFLIYFQGNSAPDKSGLPSDRFSAERTGGSVSTLTIQRTQQEDSAVYLCASSWTGTVNNEQFFGPGTRLTVL.